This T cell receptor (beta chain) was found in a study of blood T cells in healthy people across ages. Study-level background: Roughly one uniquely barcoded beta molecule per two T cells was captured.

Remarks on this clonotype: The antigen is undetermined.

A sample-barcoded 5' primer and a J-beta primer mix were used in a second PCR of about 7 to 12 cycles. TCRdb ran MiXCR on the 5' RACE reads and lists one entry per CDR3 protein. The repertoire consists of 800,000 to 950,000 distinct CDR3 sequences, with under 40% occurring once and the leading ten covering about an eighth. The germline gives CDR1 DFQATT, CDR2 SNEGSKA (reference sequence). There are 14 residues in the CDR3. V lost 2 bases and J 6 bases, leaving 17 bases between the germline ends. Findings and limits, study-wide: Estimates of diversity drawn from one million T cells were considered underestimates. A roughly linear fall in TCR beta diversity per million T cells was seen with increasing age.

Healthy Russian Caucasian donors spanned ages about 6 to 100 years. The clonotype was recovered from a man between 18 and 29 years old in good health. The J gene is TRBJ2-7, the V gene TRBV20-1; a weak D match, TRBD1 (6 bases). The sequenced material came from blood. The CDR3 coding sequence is TGCAGTGCTAGACCCGGGACATCGAGACCCGAGCAGTACTTC. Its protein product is CSARPGTSRPEQYF.